This paragraph reports one T cell receptor (beta chain). Its antigen remains unknown. The CDR3 extends over 11 amino acids. V shed 3 bases and J shed 6 bases, with 5 bases lying between them. From germline, CDR1 is SNHLY and CDR2 FYNNEI. Libraries were prepared by immunoSEQ multiplex PCR; TCRdb keeps only in-frame clonotypes and omits some of them. The repertoire holds roughly 4,700 clones, with around three fifths as singletons. The entry originates in a study of early stage breast cancer tumors. On the study more broadly: The ER+/PR+/HER2- tumors included 7 or 8 ductal and four lobular carcinomas. Broader study findings: Chain pairing and CD4, CD8 or FOXP3 expression were not captured.

This chain links TRBV2 with TRBJ1-1; D remains unclear. The sample consisted of breast tumor tissue. The sequence came from a person in their fifties with breast cancer. CDR3 sequence reads: CASSDGPEAFF. Written as DNA, the CDR3 is TGTGCCAGCAGTGATGGTCCTGAAGCTTTCTTT.